This T cell receptor (beta chain) was sequenced for a study of memory CD4+ T cells and cytomegalovirus serostatus (dated by TCRdb to about 2019). In the study overall: The roughly 35 healthy Belgian adults in the cohort included 9 who were CMV seropositive and around 25 who were CMV seronegative. To replicate a published TCR-based CMV serostatus classifier, the study sequenced CD4+ memory TCRbeta repertoires from a Belgian cohort whose cytomegalovirus serostatus was known. Overall results and qualifications from the work: Only CD4+CD45RO+ memory cells were sequenced, in contrast to the original study, in which naive and memory CD4+ and CD8+ populations were covered. The results were interpreted as suggesting that the CMV-associated TCR signature is mostly present in the CD4+ memory repertoire. For predicting CMV serostatus, the median bootstrapped AUC was 0.95 using the original framework and about 0.9 using a US-trained random forest. On the Belgian cohort, the classifier based on the original framework reached a median bootstrapped AUC of 0.95, with a 95% CI of 0.76-1.00. Of around 150 previously reported CMV-associated TCRbeta sequences, some 67 appeared in the CD4+ memory repertoires, each in one to five individuals.

Single viable CD3+CD4+CD8-CD45RO+ cells were sorted as memory CD4+ T cells on a FACSAria II. CMV serostatus was assessed using a Roche Elecsys assay, by which serum IgG against CMV pp150, pp28, p38 and p52 was detected. Following thawing, total CD4+ T cells were enriched through positive selection using CD4 magnetic microbeads. Samples originated from another study that specifically interrogated the CD4+ T cell memory repertoire. Peripheral blood mononuclear cells were isolated and cryopreserved following standard operating procedures; serum was stored at -80 °C. The staining used CD3-PerCP (BW264/56), CD4-APC (RPA-T4), CD45RO-PE (UCHT1) and CD8-Pacific Orange (3B5) antibodies, and Sytox blue was used to exclude non-viable cells. The Quick-DNA Microprep Kit was used to extract genomic DNA from the sorted cells. Amplification of TCRbeta DNA was done with the immunoSEQ hsTCRbeta kit, following the protocol from the manufacturer. TCRbeta libraries were sequenced on an Illumina MiSeq instrument. For the original study's pipeline: Following removal of out-of-frame sequences, 2 million to 2.5 million distinct TCRbeta sequences were retained, with an average of roughly 62,000 per individual. Each individual was scored according to the count of about 150 previously reported CMV-associated TCRbeta sequences and the total productive distinct TCRbeta count. A beta-binomial model was reimplemented in Python, and scikit-learn random forests with default parameters were trained on data from the US cohort. Classifier performance on the Belgian cohort was summarized as median AUC with percentile confidence intervals calculated over 10,000 bootstrap iterations. The source is immuneACCESS, and TCRdb retained only in-frame sequences with V and J called. Part of the clones is not carried over; for the studies checked, unresolved V genes explain less than half of this, and the remainder is unexplained. D and trimming come from the DNA, and the V and J calls and clone size come from that table. Counted in this sample were about 96,000 clones; roughly 80% of them appeared once. Clones ranked in the top ten supply less than 4% of the sample.

About this clone itself: The antigen it recognizes is unknown. One base away there is no much larger clone; base qualities are not given.

Sequences were obtained from memory CD4+ T cells from blood. The TCR sequence derives from an adult in good health and CMV-seropositive.

For the CDR3, the sequence is CASSLVGGEGEQYF. The DNA reads TGTGCCAGCAGCTTAGTTGGGGGGGAGGGCGAGCAGTACTTC. The V and J genes are TRBV7-9 and TRBJ2-7; 7 bases in the junction line up with TRBD2. CDR1 and CDR2 (SEHNR, FQNEAQ) derive from the germline V gene (reference sequence). From the cysteine through the phenylalanine, the CDR3 covers 14 amino acids. Just CDR3 DNA is preserved here, 42 bases in frame from base 1. Compared with germline, V lacks 1 base and J lacks 6 bases; bases without a gene match: 6.